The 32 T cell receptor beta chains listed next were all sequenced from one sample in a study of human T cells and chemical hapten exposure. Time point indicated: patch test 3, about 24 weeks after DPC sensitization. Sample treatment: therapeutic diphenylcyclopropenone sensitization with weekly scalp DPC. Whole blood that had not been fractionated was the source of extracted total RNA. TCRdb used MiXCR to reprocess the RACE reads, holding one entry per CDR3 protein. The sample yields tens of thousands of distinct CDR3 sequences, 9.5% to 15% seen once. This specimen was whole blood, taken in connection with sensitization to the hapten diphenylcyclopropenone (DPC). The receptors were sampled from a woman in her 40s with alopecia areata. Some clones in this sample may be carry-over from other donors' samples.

CDR3 protein: CASSQTGHSGNTIYF. The CDR3 nucleotides are TGTGCCAGCAGCCAGACGGGACACTCAGGAAACACCATATATTTT. J is TRBJ1-3 and V is TRBV7-6, with a possible D match to TRBD1 (6 bases). The germline V and J ends were trimmed by 5 bases and 4 bases, with 15 bases remaining between them. The CDR3 spans 15 residues. Germline CDR1 SGHVS, CDR2 FNYEAQ.

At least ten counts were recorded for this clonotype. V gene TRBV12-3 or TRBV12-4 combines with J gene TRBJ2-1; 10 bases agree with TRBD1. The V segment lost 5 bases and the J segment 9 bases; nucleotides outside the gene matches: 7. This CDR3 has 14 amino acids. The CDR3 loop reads CASSQDRGDGEQFF. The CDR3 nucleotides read TGTGCCAGCAGTCAGGACAGGGGGGACGGTGAGCAGTTCTTC.

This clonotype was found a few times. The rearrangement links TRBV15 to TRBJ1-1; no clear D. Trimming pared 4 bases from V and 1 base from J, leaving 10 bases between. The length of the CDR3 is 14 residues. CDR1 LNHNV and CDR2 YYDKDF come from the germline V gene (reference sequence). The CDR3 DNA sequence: TGTGCCACCAGCATCCACCGAGAGAACACTGAAGCTTTCTTT. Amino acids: CATSIHRENTEAFF.

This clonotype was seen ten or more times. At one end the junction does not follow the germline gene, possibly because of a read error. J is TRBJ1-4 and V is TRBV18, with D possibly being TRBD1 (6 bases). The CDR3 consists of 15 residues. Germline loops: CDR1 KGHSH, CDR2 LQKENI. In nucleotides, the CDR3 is TGTGCCAGCTCACCCCCCGGGGGCCGGGTAATCAGTTCGTCGTTT. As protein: CASSPPGGRVISSSF.

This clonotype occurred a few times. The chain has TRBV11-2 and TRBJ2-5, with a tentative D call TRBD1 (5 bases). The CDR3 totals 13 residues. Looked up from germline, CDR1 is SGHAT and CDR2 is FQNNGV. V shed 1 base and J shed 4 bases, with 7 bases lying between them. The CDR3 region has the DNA TGTGCCAGCAGCTTAGGACAGCTAGAGACCCAGTACTTC. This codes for CASSLGQLETQYF.

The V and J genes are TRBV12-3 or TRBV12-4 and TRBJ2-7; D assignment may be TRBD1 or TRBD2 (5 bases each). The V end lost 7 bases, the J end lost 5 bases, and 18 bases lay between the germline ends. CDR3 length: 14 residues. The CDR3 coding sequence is TGTGCCAGCACCCCGGGGACCGACAGCAACGAGCAGTACTTC. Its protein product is CASTPGTDSNEQYF.

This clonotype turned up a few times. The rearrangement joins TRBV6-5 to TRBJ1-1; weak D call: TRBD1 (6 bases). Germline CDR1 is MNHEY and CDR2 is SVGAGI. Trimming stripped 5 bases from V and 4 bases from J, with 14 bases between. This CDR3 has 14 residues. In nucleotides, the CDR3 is TGTGCCAGCAGTGCCGACCTACAGGGCACTGAAGCTTTCTTT. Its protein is CASSADLQGTEAFF.

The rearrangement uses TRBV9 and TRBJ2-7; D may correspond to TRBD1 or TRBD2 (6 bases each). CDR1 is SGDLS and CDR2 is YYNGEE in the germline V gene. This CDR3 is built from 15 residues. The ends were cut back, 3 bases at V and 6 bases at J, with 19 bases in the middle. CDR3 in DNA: TGTGCCAGCAGCGGAGGGGGACTGTCCTCCCCCGAGCAGTACTTC. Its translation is CASSGGGLSSPEQYF.

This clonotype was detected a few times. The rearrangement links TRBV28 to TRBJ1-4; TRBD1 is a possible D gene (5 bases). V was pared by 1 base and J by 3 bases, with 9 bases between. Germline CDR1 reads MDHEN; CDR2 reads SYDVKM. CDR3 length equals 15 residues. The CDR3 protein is CASSLSGLPNEKLFF. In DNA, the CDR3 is TGTGCCAGCAGTTTATCGGGGCTACCTAATGAAAAACTGTTTTTT.

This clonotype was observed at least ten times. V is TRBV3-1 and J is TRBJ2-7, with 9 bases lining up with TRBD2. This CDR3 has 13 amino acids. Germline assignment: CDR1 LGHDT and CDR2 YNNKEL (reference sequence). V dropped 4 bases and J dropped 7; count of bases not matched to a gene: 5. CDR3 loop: CASSRTSAIEQYF. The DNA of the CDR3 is TGTGCCAGCAGCCGGACTAGCGCGATTGAGCAGTACTTC.

This CDR3 is CASSLGGSGFTDTQYF. In DNA form, the CDR3 reads TGTGCCAGCAGCTTGGGTGGTAGCGGGTTTACAGATACGCAGTATTTT. The rearrangement links TRBV5-5 to TRBJ2-3; 7 bases agree with TRBD2. Germline lookup yields CDR1 SGHKS and CDR2 YYEKEE (reference sequence). J lost 3 bases, V lost 0 bases, and 7 bases had no gene match. The CDR3 spans 16 residues.

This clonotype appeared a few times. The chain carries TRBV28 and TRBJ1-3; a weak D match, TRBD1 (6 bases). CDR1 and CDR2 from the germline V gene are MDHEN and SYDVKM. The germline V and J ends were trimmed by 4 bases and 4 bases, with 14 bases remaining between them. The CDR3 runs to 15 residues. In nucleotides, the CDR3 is TGTGCCAGCAGTTCCGGGACATTTGCCGGAAACACCATATATTTT. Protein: CASSSGTFAGNTIYF.

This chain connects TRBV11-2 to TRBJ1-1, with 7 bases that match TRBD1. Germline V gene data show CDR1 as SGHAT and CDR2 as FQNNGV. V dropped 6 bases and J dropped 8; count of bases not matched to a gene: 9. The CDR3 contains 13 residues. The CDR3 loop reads CASSRRDRAEAFF. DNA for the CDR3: TGTGCCAGCAGTCGAAGGGACAGAGCGGAAGCTTTCTTT.

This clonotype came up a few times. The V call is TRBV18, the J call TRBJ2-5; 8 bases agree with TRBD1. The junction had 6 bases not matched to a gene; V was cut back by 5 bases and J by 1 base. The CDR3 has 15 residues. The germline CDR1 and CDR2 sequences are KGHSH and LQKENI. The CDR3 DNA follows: TGTGCCAGCTCAACCCGACAGGGGACCCAAGAGACCCAGTACTTC. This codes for CASSTRQGTQETQYF.

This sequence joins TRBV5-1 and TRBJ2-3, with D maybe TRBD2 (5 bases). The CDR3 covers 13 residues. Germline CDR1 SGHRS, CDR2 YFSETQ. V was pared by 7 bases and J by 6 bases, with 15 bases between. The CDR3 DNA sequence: TGCGCCAGCGCGGCACAATCGGGGGATACGCAGTATTTT. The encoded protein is CASAAQSGDTQYF.

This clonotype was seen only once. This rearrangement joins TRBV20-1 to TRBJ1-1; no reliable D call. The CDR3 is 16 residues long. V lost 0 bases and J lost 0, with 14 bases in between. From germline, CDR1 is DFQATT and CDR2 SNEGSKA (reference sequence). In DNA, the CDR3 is TGCAGTGCTAGAGATGCTGGGCGCCCCATGAACACTGAAGCTTTCTTT. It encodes CSARDAGRPMNTEAFF.

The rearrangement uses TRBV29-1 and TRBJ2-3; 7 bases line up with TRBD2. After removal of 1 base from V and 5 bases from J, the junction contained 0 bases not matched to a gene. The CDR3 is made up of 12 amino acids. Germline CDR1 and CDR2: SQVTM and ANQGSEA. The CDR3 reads CSVEGEGDTQYF. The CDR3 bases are TGCAGCGTTGAAGGGGAGGGAGATACGCAGTATTTT.

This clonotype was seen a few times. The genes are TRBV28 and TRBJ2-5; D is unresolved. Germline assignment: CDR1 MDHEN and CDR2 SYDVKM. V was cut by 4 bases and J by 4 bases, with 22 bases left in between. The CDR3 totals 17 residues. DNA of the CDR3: TGTGCCAGCAGTTCCCCCATCGCTACTACACTGGGAGAGACCCAGTACTTC. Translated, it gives CASSSPIATTLGETQYF.

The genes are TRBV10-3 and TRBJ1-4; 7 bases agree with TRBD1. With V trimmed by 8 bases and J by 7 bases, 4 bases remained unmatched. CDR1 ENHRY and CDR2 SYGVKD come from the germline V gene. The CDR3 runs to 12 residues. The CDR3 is CAIGGDSEKLFF. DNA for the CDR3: TGTGCCATCGGGGGGGACAGTGAAAAACTGTTTTTT.

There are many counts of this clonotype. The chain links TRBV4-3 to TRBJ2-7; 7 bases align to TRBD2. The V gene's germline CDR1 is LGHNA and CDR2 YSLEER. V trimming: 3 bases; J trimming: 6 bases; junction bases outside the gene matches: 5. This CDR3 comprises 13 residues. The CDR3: CASSQDLAAEQYF. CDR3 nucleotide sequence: TGCGCCAGCAGCCAGGACCTAGCGGCCGAGCAGTACTTC.

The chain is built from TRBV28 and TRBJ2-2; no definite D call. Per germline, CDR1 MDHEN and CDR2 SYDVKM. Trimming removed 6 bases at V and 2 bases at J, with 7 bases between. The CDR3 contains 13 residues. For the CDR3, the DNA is TGTGCCAGCAGCACAGATAACACCGGGGAGCTGTTTTTT. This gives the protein CASSTDNTGELFF.

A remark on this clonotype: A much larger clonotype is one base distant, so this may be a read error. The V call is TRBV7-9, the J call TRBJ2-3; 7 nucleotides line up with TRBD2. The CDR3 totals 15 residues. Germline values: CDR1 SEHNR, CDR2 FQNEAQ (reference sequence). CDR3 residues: CASSDRAGRADMQYF. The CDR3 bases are TGTGCCAGCAGCGATAGGGCAGGGAGGGCAGATATGCAGTATTTT.

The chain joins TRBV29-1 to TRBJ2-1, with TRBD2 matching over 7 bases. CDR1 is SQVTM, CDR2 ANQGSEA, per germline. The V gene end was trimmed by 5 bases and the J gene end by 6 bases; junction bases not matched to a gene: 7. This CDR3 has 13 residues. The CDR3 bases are TGCAGCGTTCGGACTAGTCGTGGCAATGAGCAGTTCTTC. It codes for CSVRTSRGNEQFF.

CDR3 sequence reads: CASSPLTGIDIQYF. The DNA for the CDR3 is TGTGCCAGCAGCCCTCTGACAGGGATAGACATTCAGTACTTC. The rearrangement uses TRBV3-1 and TRBJ2-4, with 7 bases fitting TRBD1. V shed 4 bases and J 8 bases; nucleotides not matched to a gene: 8. CDR3 length: 14 residues. The V gene's germline CDR1 is LGHDT and CDR2 YNNKEL (reference sequence).

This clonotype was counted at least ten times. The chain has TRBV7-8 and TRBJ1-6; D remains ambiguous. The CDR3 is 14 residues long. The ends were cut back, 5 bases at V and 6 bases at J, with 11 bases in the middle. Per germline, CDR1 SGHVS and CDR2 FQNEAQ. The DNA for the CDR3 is TGTGCCAGCAGCCCTTGGAGTGCTAATTCACCCCTCCACTTT. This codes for CASSPWSANSPLHF.

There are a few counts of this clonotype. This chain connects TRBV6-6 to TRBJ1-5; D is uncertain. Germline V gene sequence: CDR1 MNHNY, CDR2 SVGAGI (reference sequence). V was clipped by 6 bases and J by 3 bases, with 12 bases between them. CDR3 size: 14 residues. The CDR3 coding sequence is TGTGCCAGCAGCATGGACGGTACCAATCAGCCCCAGCATTTT. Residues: CASSMDGTNQPQHF.

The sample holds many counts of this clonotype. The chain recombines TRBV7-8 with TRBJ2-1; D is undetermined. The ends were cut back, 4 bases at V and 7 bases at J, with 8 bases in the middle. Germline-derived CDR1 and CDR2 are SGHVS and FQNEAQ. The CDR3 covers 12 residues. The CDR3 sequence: CASSSQINEQFF. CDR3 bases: TGTGCCAGCAGCTCCCAAATAAATGAGCAGTTCTTC.

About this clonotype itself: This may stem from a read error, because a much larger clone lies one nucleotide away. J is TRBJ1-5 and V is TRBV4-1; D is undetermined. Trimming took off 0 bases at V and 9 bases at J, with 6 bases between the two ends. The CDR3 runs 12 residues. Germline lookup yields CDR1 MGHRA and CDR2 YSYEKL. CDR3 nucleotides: TGCGCCAGCAGCCAAGATGAGGGGCCCCAGCATTTT. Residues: CASSQDEGPQHF.

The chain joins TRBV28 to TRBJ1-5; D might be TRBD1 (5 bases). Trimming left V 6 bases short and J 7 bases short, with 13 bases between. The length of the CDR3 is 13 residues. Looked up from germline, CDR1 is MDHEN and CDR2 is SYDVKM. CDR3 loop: CASRPRARQPQHF. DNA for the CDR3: TGTGCCAGCAGGCCCAGGGCGCGACAGCCCCAGCATTTT.

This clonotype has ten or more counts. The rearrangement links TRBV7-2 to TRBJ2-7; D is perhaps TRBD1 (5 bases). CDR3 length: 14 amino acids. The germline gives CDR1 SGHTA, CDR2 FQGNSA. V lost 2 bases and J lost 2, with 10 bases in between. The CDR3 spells CASSLYQGPYEQYF. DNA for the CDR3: TGTGCCAGCAGCTTATATCAGGGCCCCTACGAGCAGTACTTC.

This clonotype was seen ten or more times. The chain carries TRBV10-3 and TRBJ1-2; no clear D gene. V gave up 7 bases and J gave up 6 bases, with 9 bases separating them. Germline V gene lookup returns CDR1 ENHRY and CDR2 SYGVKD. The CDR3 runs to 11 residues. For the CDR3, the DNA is TGTGCCATCACCCGCGGGGATGGCTACACCTTC. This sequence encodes CAITRGDGYTF.

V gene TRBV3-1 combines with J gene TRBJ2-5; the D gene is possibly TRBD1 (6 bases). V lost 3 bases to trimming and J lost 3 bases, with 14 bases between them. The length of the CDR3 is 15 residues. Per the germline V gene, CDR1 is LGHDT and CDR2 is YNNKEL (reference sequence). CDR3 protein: CASSHTGTQKETQYF. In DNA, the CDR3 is TGTGCCAGCAGCCATACAGGGACCCAAAAAGAGACCCAGTACTTC.